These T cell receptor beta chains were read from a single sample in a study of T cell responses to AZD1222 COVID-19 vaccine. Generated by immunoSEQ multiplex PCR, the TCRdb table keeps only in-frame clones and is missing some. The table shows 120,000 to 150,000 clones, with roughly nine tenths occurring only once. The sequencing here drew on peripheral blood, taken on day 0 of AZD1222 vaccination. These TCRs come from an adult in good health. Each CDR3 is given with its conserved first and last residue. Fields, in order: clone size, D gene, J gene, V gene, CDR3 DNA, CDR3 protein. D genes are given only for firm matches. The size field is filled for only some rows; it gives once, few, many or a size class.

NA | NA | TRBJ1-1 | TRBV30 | TGTGCCTGGAGTGTTAGGCTCGACACTGAAGCTTTCTTT | CAWSVRLDTEAFF
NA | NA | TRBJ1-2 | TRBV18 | TGTGCCAGCTCACCGGTACCAGGGCTCTATGGCTACACCTTC | CASSPVPGLYGYTF
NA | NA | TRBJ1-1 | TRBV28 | TGTGCCAGCAGTTCGGACTTTAGGGCTTTCTTT | CASSSDFRAFF
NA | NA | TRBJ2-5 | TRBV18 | TGTGCCAGCTCACCACCCGATCCAGAGACCCAGTACTTC | CASSPPDPETQYF
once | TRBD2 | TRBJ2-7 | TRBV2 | TGTGCCAGCAGTCGACTAGCGGGGGTATCCTACGAGCAGTACTTC | CASSRLAGVSYEQYF
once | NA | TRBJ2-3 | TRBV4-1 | TGCGCCAGCAGCCAAGATCAAAGCACAGATACGCAGTATTTT | CASSQDQSTDTQYF
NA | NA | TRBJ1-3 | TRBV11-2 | TGTGCCAGCAGCCCGAGGGGGGGGCCCAACACCATATATTTT | CASSPRGGPNTIYF
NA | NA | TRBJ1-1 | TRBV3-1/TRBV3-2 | TGTGCCAGCAGCCCGGGTCAGGGAGGGACTGAAGCTTTCTTT | CASSPGQGGTEAFF
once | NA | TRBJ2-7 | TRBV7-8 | TGTGCCAGCGCGACACCTAGCGAGCAGTACTTC | CASATPSEQYF
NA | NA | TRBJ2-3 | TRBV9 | TGTGCCAGCGGGGGCAGGGGTTCGCGTAGCACAGATACGCAGTATTTT | CASGGRGSRSTDTQYF
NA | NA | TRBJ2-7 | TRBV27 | TGTGCCAGCAGTTCGGTAACCTACGAGCAGTACTTC | CASSSVTYEQYF
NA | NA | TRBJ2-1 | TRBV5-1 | TGCGCCAGCAGCTTTATCGACTTAAACAATGAGCAGTTCTTC | CASSFIDLNNEQFF
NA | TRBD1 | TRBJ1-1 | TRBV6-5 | TGTGGTGTACAGGGGCGGAACACTGAAGCTTTCTTT | CGVQGRNTEAFF
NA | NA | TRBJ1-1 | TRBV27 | TGTGCCAGCAGTGGGGGTGGGGGTGAAGCTTTCTTT | CASSGGGGEAFF
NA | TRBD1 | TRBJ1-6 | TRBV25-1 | TGTGCCAGTGATACAGGGGGGGATTCACCCCTCCACTTT | CASDTGGDSPLHF
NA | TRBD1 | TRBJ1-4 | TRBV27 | TGTGCCAGCAGCATGGGACAGGGCAATCGAAAACTGTTTTTT | CASSMGQGNRKLFF
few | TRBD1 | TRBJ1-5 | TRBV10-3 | TGTGCCATCAGGGGGACAGGGGGCAATCAGCCCCAGCATTTT | CAIRGTGGNQPQHF
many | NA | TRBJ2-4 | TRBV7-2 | TGTGCCAGCAGCTTAGCCTCTGGTATAGCCAAAAACATTCAGTACTTC | CASSLASGIAKNIQYF
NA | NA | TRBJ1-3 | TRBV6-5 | TGTGCCAGCAGTTACAACGGAAACACCATATATTTT | CASSYNGNTIYF
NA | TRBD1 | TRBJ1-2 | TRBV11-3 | TGTGCCAGCAGCTCCGCCAGACAGGGACACTATGGCTACACCTTC | CASSSARQGHYGYTF
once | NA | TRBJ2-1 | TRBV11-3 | TGTGCCAGCAGCTTTTCCGGGACTGAGCAGTTCTTC | CASSFSGTEQFF
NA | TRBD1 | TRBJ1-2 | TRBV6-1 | TGTGCCAGCAGTGAGGTCCCGGGACAGAGATTCACTAACTATGGCTACACCTTC | CASSEVPGQRFTNYGYTF
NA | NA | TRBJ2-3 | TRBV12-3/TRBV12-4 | TGTGCCAGCAGTTTAAGCGATACGCAGTATTTT | CASSLSDTQYF
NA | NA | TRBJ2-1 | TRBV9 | TGTGCCAGCAGCCCCCAGGCGACTCAGAGCTCCTACAATGAGCAGTTCTTC | CASSPQATQSSYNEQFF
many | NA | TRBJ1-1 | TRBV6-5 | TGTGCCAGCAGGCCCGACGGGGGGAACACTGAAGCTTTCTTT | CASRPDGGNTEAFF
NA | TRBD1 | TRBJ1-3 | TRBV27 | TGTGCCAGCAGAAGGACAGGTGGAAACACCATATATTTT | CASRRTGGNTIYF
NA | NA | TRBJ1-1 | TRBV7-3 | TGTGCCAGCAGCCCGGGGAGCAGGACCTTTAACACTGAAGCTTTCTTT | CASSPGSRTFNTEAFF
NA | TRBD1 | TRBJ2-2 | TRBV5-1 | TGCGCCAGCAGCTTGGGACAGGGAACCGGGGAGCTGTTTTTT | CASSLGQGTGELFF
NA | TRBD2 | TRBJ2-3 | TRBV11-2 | TGTGCCAGCAGCAGTGCGGGCGGGAGTAGAGATACGCAGTATTTT | CASSSAGGSRDTQYF
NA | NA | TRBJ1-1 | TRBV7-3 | TGTGCCAGCAGCCCCGCCGCGGGGATGAACACTGAAGCTTTCTTT | CASSPAAGMNTEAFF
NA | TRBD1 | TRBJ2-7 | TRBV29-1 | TGCAGCGTTGAAGTAGGGGGCTCGGGCGAGCAGTACTTC | CSVEVGGSGEQYF
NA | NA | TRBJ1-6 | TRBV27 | TGTGCCAGCTCTGCGGGGGGCACCTATAATTCACCCCTCCACTTT | CASSAGGTYNSPLHF
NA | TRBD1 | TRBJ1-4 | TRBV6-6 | TGTGCCAGCACTCGGGGGCAGGGGGCGTTCACTAATGAAAAACTGTTTTTT | CASTRGQGAFTNEKLFF
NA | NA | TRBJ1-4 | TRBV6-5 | TGTGCCAGCATCAGGGGTCGGAATGAAAAACTGTTTTTT | CASIRGRNEKLFF
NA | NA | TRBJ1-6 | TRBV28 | TGTGCCAGCAGTCCCCACTCCTATAATTCACCCCTCCACTTT | CASSPHSYNSPLHF
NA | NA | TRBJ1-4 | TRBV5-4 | TGTGCCAGCAGCCCGACACCTCCATCTGCAACTAATGAAAAACTGTTTTTT | CASSPTPPSATNEKLFF
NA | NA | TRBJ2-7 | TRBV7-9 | TGTGCCAGCAGCTTAGCGAGTACAGGTGGCGACGAGCAGTACTTC | CASSLASTGGDEQYF
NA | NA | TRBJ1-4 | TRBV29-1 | TGCAGCGTCCCGGCGCCCCGGCATGAAAAACTGTTTTTT | CSVPAPRHEKLFF
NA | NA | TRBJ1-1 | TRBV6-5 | TGTGCCAGCAGTACCGCTCGGGGACGACTCTCTGAAGCTTTCTTT | CASSTARGRLSEAFF
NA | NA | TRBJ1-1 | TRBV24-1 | TGTGCCACCAGTGATACTGGACCTGAAGCTTTCTTT | CATSDTGPEAFF
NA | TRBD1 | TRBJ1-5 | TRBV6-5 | TGTGCCAGCAGAAAGACAGGGCGAAATCAGCCCCAGCATTTT | CASRKTGRNQPQHF
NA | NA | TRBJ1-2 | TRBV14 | TGTGCCAGCAGCCAAGAATCAGCCTCCTATGGCTACACCTTC | CASSQESASYGYTF
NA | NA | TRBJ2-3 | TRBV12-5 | TGTGCTAGTGGTTCCAGCGGTACCAGTCGTACGCAGTATTTT | CASGSSGTSRTQYF
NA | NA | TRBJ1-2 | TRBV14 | TGTGCCAGCAGCCAAGATAGGCGCCGTGGTCGGGCAAACTATGGCTACACCTTC | CASSQDRRRGRANYGYTF
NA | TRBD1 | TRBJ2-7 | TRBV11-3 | TGTGCCAGCACCCGTGCCAGGGGGCCGGGTGAGCAGTACTTC | CASTRARGPGEQYF
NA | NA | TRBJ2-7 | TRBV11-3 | TGTGCCAGCAGCTTACCGACTACCTTCTACGAGCAGTACTTC | CASSLPTTFYEQYF
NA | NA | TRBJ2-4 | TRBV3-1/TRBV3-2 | TGTGCCAGCAGCCATGAGGCCGCGGGGAGCATTCAGTACTTC | CASSHEAAGSIQYF
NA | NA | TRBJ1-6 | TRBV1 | TGCACCAGCAGCCAAGGGGTTGTCTATAATTCACCCCTCCACTTT | CTSSQGVVYNSPLHF
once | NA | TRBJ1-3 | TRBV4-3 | TGCGCCAGCAGCCAAGATTTGGGGGGGAGCGGAAACACCATATATTTT | CASSQDLGGSGNTIYF
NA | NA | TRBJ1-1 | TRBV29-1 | TGCAGCGCCCTACCTGGGGGGCGGGGTGAAGCTTTCTTT | CSALPGGRGEAFF
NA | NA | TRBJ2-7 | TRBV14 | TGTGCCAGCAGCCCTTATACAGGGTCCCCCGAGCAGTACTTC | CASSPYTGSPEQYF
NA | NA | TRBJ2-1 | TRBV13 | TGTGCCAGCAGCTTAGTTGGAGGGGTCAATGAGCAGTTCTTC | CASSLVGGVNEQFF
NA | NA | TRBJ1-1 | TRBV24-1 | TGTGCCACCTCTCAGGATCCCAACACTGAAGCTTTCTTT | CATSQDPNTEAFF
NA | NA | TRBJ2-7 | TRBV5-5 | TGTGCCAGCAGCTTGGGGGATACCAACTACGAGCAGTACTTC | CASSLGDTNYEQYF
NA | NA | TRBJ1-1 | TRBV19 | TGTGCCAGTAGTATAGTCCCGCCCGCGGCGGAAGCTTTCTTT | CASSIVPPAAEAFF
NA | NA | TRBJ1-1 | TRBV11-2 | TGTGCCAGCAGCGTCCCCAGGGGCATGAACACTGAAGCTTTCTTT | CASSVPRGMNTEAFF
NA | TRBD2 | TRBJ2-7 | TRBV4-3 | TGCGCCAGCAGCCAAGGTGGGACTAGCGAGACGGCGCAGTACTTC | CASSQGGTSETAQYF
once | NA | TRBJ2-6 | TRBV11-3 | TGTGCCAGCAGCCAATCTAGCTCCGGGGCCAACGTCCTGACTTTC | CASSQSSSGANVLTF
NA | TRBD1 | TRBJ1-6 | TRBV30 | TGTGCCTGGAGTAGGCAGGGGGAATCACCCCTCCACTTT | CAWSRQGESPLHF
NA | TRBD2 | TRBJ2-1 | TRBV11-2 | TGTGCCAGCAGCTCCCAGGGACTAGCGGATTACAATGAGCAGTTCTTC | CASSSQGLADYNEQFF